One and the same sample provided the 32 T cell receptor beta chains below, sequenced in a study of blood T cells in healthy people across ages. Using a J-beta primer mix together with a sample-barcoded 5' primer, a second PCR was run for roughly 7 to 11 cycles. TCRdb passed the 5' RACE reads through MiXCR, listing each CDR3 protein once. The table includes some 1.7 million distinct CDR3 sequences, under 30% detected once. Sequenced: blood. The source is a woman aged 25 to 45 in good health.

The gene calls are TRBV20-1 and TRBJ1-1; the match to TRBD1 covers 8 bases. CDR1 and CDR2 from the germline V gene are DFQATT and SNEGSKA (reference sequence). The CDR3 runs 14 residues. The V gene end was trimmed by 3 bases and the J gene end by 11 bases; junction bases not matched to a gene: 14. CDR3 region: CSARGVVWDRTAFF. The CDR3 DNA sequence: TGCAGTGCTAGGGGGGTGGTCTGGGACAGGACGGCTTTCTTT.

The chain uses TRBV4-1 and TRBJ2-3, with D perhaps assigned TRBD1 or TRBD2 (6 bases each). The CDR3 is 13 residues long. V gave up 4 bases and J gave up 12 bases, with 17 bases separating them. CDR1 and CDR2 (germline): MGHRA, YSYEKL. CDR3 coding DNA: TGCGCCAGCAGCCCGAGGGGGGCAGATGCACAGTATTTT. This encodes CASSPRGADAQYF.

This rearrangement joins TRBV12-3 or TRBV12-4 to TRBJ2-1; possibly TRBD2 for D (7 bases). The CDR3 is 12 residues long. Trimming stripped 6 bases from V and 9 bases from J, with 12 bases between. The chain's CDR3 is CASRGAGAEQFF. The CDR3 DNA reads as TGTGCCAGCAGAGGGGCGGGGGCTGAGCAGTTCTTC.

The table lists this clonotype with many counts. The chain recombines TRBV7-2 with TRBJ1-2, with 11 bases aligning to TRBD1. J gave up 2 bases and V 1 base, and 6 bases lay outside the gene matches. Germline V gene lookup returns CDR1 SGHTA and CDR2 FQGNSA. The CDR3 consists of 17 residues. The CDR3 protein is CASSLVGTGGLNYGYTF. The CDR3 DNA reads as TGTGCCAGCAGCTTAGTGGGGACAGGGGGATTGAACTATGGCTACACCTTC.

The rearrangement uses TRBV3-1 and TRBJ2-5; 7 bases align to TRBD1. This CDR3 has 16 residues. Germline CDR1 and CDR2: LGHDT and YNNKEL (reference sequence). Losses at the gene ends were 4 bases for V and 5 bases for J; bases not matched to a gene: 13. The CDR3 reads CASSPWTGRDEETQYF. The CDR3 nucleotides are TGTGCCAGCAGCCCCTGGACAGGACGAGACGAGGAGACCCAGTACTTC.

This clonotype occurred a few times. The rearrangement links TRBV6-5 to TRBJ1-4; tentative D call: TRBD1 (6 bases). V dropped 5 bases and J dropped 5 bases, with 15 bases sitting between them. The CDR3 spans 15 residues. Germline V CDR1 and CDR2: MNHEY, SVGAGI. The CDR3 sequence: CASSAFTGRNEKLFF. As DNA, the CDR3 is TGTGCCAGCAGTGCATTTACAGGGAGAAATGAAAAACTGTTTTTT.

The rearrangement links TRBV15 to TRBJ2-5; D is uncertain. The end of the DNA is better explained by TRBJ2-7, so the J call may be wrong. Germline V CDR1 and CDR2: LNHNV, YYDKDF (reference sequence). The CDR3 loop spans 12 amino acids. The CDR3 sequence is CATSRSLDEQYF. The CDR3 DNA reads as TGTGCCACCAGCAGATCTCTTGACGAGCAGTACTTC.

This clonotype was counted a few times. CDR3 region: CASSPSRTGSGDEQFF. CDR3 DNA sequence: TGCGCCAGCAGCCCATCGAGGACAGGGTCTGGCGATGAGCAGTTCTTC. V usage is TRBV5-1 and J usage is TRBJ2-1; 8 bases map to TRBD1. The CDR3 covers 16 residues. The trim removed 4 bases at V and 8 bases at J, leaving 14 bases unmatched. Germline V gene data show CDR1 as SGHRS and CDR2 as YFSETQ.

The V and J genes are TRBV11-2 and TRBJ2-3; D ambiguous. The CDR3 loop spans 14 amino acids. Germline V lookup: CDR1 SGHAT, CDR2 FQNNGV. V shed 3 bases and J shed 2 bases, with 9 bases lying between them. The CDR3 sequence: CASSFTAITDTQYF. The CDR3 coding sequence is TGTGCCAGCAGCTTTACCGCGATCACAGATACGCAGTATTTT.

This clonotype was detected only a few times. This chain joins TRBV7-9 and TRBJ2-7, with TRBD2 matching 8 bases. This CDR3 has 16 amino acids. V was pared by 1 base and J by 1 base, with 6 bases of the junction left unmatched. The germline CDR1 and CDR2 sequences are SEHNR and FQNEAQ (reference sequence). CDR3 in DNA: TGTGCCAGCAGCTTAGTTCAAGCGGGAGTATCCTACGAGCAGTACTTC. This encodes CASSLVQAGVSYEQYF.

The sample holds a few counts of this clonotype. The chain combines TRBV7-8 with TRBJ1-5; D uncertain. Trimming took off 1 base at V and 3 bases at J, with 13 bases between the two ends. The CDR3 is 16 amino acids. In germline, CDR1 is SGHVS, CDR2 FQNEAQ. The CDR3 DNA reads as TGTGCCAGCAGCTTAGTACAGCACAAACCCAATCAGCCCCAGCATTTT. This sequence encodes CASSLVQHKPNQPQHF. The complete variable domain, with remaining parts taken from reference TRBV7-8 and TRBJ1-5, reads GAGVSQSPRYKVAKRGQDVALRCDPISGHVSLFWYQQALGQGPEFLTYFQNEAQLDKSGLPSDRFFAERPEGSVSTLKIQRTQQEDSAVYLCASSLVQHKPNQPQHFGDGTRLSIL.

This clonotype was counted at least ten times. At one of its ends the junction is not consistent with the germline gene, which may arise from a read error. The chain links TRBV15 to TRBJ2-3; 14 nucleotides agree with TRBD2. The CDR3 is made up of 17 amino acids. The germline V gene encodes CDR1 LNHNV and CDR2 YYDKDF (reference sequence). Here the CDR3 reads CATSRDRRGLAGDPQYF. DNA for the CDR3: TGTGCCACCAGCAGAGATAGGAGGGGACTAGCGGGAGATCCGCAGTATTTT.

This chain connects TRBV3-1 to TRBJ2-5, with 12 bases identical to TRBD2. Per germline, CDR1 LGHDT and CDR2 YNNKEL (reference sequence). This CDR3 has 19 residues. V lost 4 bases and J lost 8; bases outside the gene matches: 20. For the CDR3, the DNA is TGTGCCAGCAGCCGAGGGTGGACTAGCGGGGACCTTCCAAGAGACACCCAGTACTTC. Protein: CASSRGWTSGDLPRDTQYF.

This chain joins TRBV15 and TRBJ2-1; D remains ambiguous. V was cut by 0 bases and J by 10 bases, with 16 bases left in between. CDR3 length: 15 amino acids. Germline V gene data show CDR1 as LNHNV and CDR2 as YYDKDF (reference sequence). CDR3 amino acids: CATSRDLAASYEQFF. The CDR3 DNA sequence: TGTGCCACCAGCAGAGATCTGGCGGCCTCCTACGAGCAGTTCTTC.

The chain combines TRBV25-1 with TRBJ1-6; tentatively, D is TRBD1 (5 bases). In germline, CDR1 is MGHDK, CDR2 SYGVNS. This CDR3 has 13 amino acids. With 10 bases removed from V and 7 bases from J, the gap between germline ends came to 14 bases. CDR3 in amino acids: CATAPGPNSPLHF. CDR3 DNA: TGTGCCACCGCCCCGGGACCCAATTCACCCCTCCACTTT. Drawing the rest from reference TRBV25-1 and TRBJ1-6, the complete variable domain is EADIYQTPRYLVIGTGKKITLECSQTMGHDKMYWYQQDPGMELHLIHYSYGVNSTEKGDLSSESTVSRIRTEHFPLTLESARPSHTSQYLCATAPGPNSPLHFGNGTRLTVT.

The chain links TRBV5-1 to TRBJ2-3; 9 bases align to TRBD2. The germline V gene has CDR1 SGHRS and CDR2 YFSETQ. Trimming at V came to 7 bases and at J to 4 bases, leaving 7 bases not matched to a gene. This CDR3 spans 14 amino acids. The CDR3 coding sequence is TGCGCCAGCTGGGCTAGCGGGGCCCCAGATACGCAGTATTTT. It is translated as CASWASGAPDTQYF.

There are many counts of this clonotype. This chain uses TRBV20-1 with TRBJ2-7, with D maybe TRBD2 (5 bases). The germline V gene has CDR1 DFQATT and CDR2 SNEGSKA (reference sequence). The CDR3 has 14 residues. V gave up 5 bases and J gave up 4 bases, with 18 bases separating them. The CDR3 coding sequence is TGCAGTGCTTCTCAGGCGGGTTCCCAATACGAGCAGTACTTC. Translation gives CSASQAGSQYEQYF.

This chain connects TRBV29-1 to TRBJ2-3; D is ambiguous. CDR1 is SQVTM, CDR2 ANQGSEA, per germline. With 4 bases removed from V and 3 bases from J, the gap between germline ends came to 8 bases. The CDR3 sequence is 12 residues long. The CDR3 spells CSVALATDTQYF. CDR3 DNA sequence: TGCAGCGTTGCGTTAGCTACAGATACGCAGTATTTT.

The genes are TRBV7-2 and TRBJ1-2; tentatively, D is TRBD1 (5 bases). Per the germline V gene, CDR1 is SGHTA and CDR2 is FQGNSA. CDR3 length: 15 residues. Trimming cost V 0 bases and J 6 bases, with 14 bases left between them. DNA of the CDR3: TGTGCCAGCAGCTTAGCCTATGGACAACTGAATGGCTACACCTTC. It codes for CASSLAYGQLNGYTF.

Ten or more counts support this clonotype. The chain links TRBV4-3 to TRBJ2-7; 10 bases map to TRBD2. The V gene end was trimmed by 1 base and the J gene end by 4 bases; junction bases not matched to a gene: 4. CDR1 and CDR2 from the germline V gene are LGHNA and YSLEER. The CDR3 consists of 15 residues. CDR3 sequence reads: CASSQVTSGKYEQYF. CDR3 DNA sequence: TGCGCCAGCAGCCAAGTAACTAGCGGGAAGTACGAGCAGTACTTC.

This clonotype has just a few counts. This chain joins TRBV6-1 and TRBJ2-1, with D tentatively TRBD2 (6 bases). From germline, CDR1 is MNHNS and CDR2 SASEGT. This CDR3 region has 13 residues. V lost 6 bases to trimming and J lost 10 bases, with 16 bases between them. The CDR3 DNA is TGTGCCAGCAGGGAATTGCGGGGTTACGAGCAGTTCTTC. It codes for CASRELRGYEQFF.

The chain employs TRBV15 and TRBJ2-7; TRBD1 is a possible D gene (6 bases). This CDR3 region has 15 residues. Germline V lookup: CDR1 LNHNV, CDR2 YYDKDF (reference sequence). Trimming removed 5 bases from V and 2 bases from J, with 16 bases in between. The CDR3 is CATSVIGDKTYEQYF. CDR3 nucleotide sequence: TGTGCCACCAGCGTAATAGGGGACAAGACCTACGAGCAGTACTTC. The full variable domain, with the rest looked up from reference TRBV15 and TRBJ2-7, is DAMVIQNPRYQVTQFGKPVTLSCSQTLNHNVMYWYQQKSSQAPKLLFHYYDKDFNNEADTPDNFQSRRPNTSFCFLDIRSPGLGDTAMYLCATSVIGDKTYEQYFGPGTRLTVT.

This clonotype occurred once. A single base separates this from a much larger clone, so it may be a read error. The V gene is TRBV5-1, the J gene TRBJ2-4; TRBD2 matches at 12 bases. CDR1 and CDR2 (germline): SGHRS, YFSETQ. Unmatched junction bases numbered 9, after V lost 3 bases and J lost 8 bases. The CDR3 sequence is 16 residues long. The CDR3 DNA reads as TGCGCCAGCAGCTCGTCTAGCGGGGGGGCCAAGGACATTCAGTACTTC. Protein: CASSSSSGGAKDIQYF. Combining the CDR3 with reference TRBV5-1 and TRBJ2-4 gives the whole variable domain KAGVTQTPRYLIKTRGQQVTLSCSPISGHRSVSWYQQTPGQGLQFLFEYFSETQRNKGNFPGRFSGRQFSNSRSEMNVSTLELGDSALYLCASSSSSGGAKDIQYFGAGTRLSVL.

The chain carries TRBV20-1 and TRBJ2-1; a possible D gene is TRBD2 (6 bases). TRBJ2-7 explains the end of the DNA better; the J call may be wrong. CDR1 is DFQATT and CDR2 is SNEGSKA in the germline V gene (reference sequence). CDR3 length equals 14 residues. The CDR3 coding sequence is TGCAGTGCTAGCCCAGGGAGGAGTGACAATGAGCAGTACTTC. The encoded protein is CSASPGRSDNEQYF.

The chain has TRBV4-2 and TRBJ2-1, with D perhaps matching TRBD1 (6 bases). This CDR3 is built from 17 residues. The germline V gene has CDR1 LGHNA and CDR2 YNFKEQ. Trimming cost V 3 bases and J 8 bases, with 23 bases left between them. CDR3 sequence: CASSHPRDNNIKDEQFF. For the CDR3, the DNA is TGTGCCAGCAGCCACCCCCGGGACAACAATATCAAGGATGAGCAGTTCTTC.

This clonotype was counted at least ten times. The gene calls are TRBV7-2 and TRBJ1-4; TRBD1 might be the D (5 bases). V was clipped by 1 base and J by 2 bases, with 26 bases between them. The CDR3 contains 21 residues. The germline V gene encodes CDR1 SGHTA and CDR2 FQGNSA. The chain's CDR3 is CASSLVGDWATERRTNEKLFF. The DNA of the CDR3 is TGTGCCAGCAGCTTAGTAGGAGACTGGGCGACAGAGAGGAGGACTAATGAAAAACTGTTTTTT. Full variable domain (missing parts from reference TRBV7-2 and TRBJ1-4): GAGVSQSPSNKVTEKGKDVELRCDPISGHTALYWYRQSLGQGLEFLIYFQGNSAPDKSGLPSDRFSAERTGGSVSTLTIQRTQQEDSAVYLCASSLVGDWATERRTNEKLFFGSGTQLSVL.

The chain combines TRBV6-6 with TRBJ2-1; perhaps TRBD1 as D (6 bases). V dropped 11 bases and J dropped 8 bases, with 16 bases sitting between them. The CDR3 runs 12 residues. In germline, CDR1 is MNHNY, CDR2 SVGAGI (reference sequence). DNA for the CDR3: TGTGCCGCCGGCAGGGGATGGGATGAGCAGTTCTTC. Its translation: CAAGRGWDEQFF.

This clonotype has only a few counts. The rearrangement links TRBV7-2 to TRBJ2-3, with D perhaps TRBD2 (7 bases). Germline V gives CDR1 SGHTA, CDR2 FQGNSA. V was trimmed by 5 bases and J by 2 bases, leaving 17 bases between them. The length of the CDR3 is 16 residues. CDR3 sequence reads: CASSLGGGAPTDTQYF. The CDR3 nucleotides are TGTGCCAGCAGCCTAGGGGGAGGGGCCCCCACAGATACGCAGTATTTT.

This sequence joins TRBV5-6 and TRBJ2-1, with 7 bases identical to TRBD2. This CDR3 has 18 amino acids. Losses at the gene ends were 1 base for V and 0 bases for J; bases not matched to a gene: 10. Germline V gene lookup returns CDR1 SGHDT and CDR2 YYEEEE. CDR3 sequence (DNA): TGTGCCAGCAGCTTGAAACTGCGGACTAGGGGCTCCTACAATGAGCAGTTCTTC. It codes for CASSLKLRTRGSYNEQFF.

The chain uses TRBV6-1 and TRBJ2-7, with a possible D match to TRBD2 (6 bases). The CDR3 consists of 20 residues. CDR1 and CDR2 (germline): MNHNS, SASEGT. Trimming shortened V by 6 bases and J by 0 bases, and 30 bases separated the two germline ends. CDR3: CASRTKTWGVGGPGSYEQYF. The CDR3 coding sequence is TGTGCCAGCAGGACGAAAACTTGGGGGGTAGGCGGCCCGGGCTCCTACGAGCAGTACTTC.

About this clonotype: One end of the junction does not line up with germline, which may come from a read error. V usage is TRBV6-1 and J usage is TRBJ2-4, with D perhaps TRBD1 (7 bases). The germline CDR1 and CDR2 sequences are MNHNS and SASEGT. The CDR3 contains 20 residues. CDR3 loop: CAGSEALPSGTAGNSDIQYF. The CDR3 nucleotides are TGTGCCGGCAGTGAAGCGCTTCCTAGTGGGACAGCGGGTAATTCGGACATTCAGTACTTC.

This clonotype turned up a few times. The V and J genes are TRBV12-3 or TRBV12-4 and TRBJ2-1; tentative D call: TRBD1 (5 bases). The V and J ends lost 3 bases and 5 bases respectively, with 8 bases between them. CDR3 length equals 13 residues. This CDR3 reads CASSFSGNNEQFF. Here the CDR3 DNA reads TGTGCCAGCAGTTTTTCAGGGAACAATGAGCAGTTCTTC.